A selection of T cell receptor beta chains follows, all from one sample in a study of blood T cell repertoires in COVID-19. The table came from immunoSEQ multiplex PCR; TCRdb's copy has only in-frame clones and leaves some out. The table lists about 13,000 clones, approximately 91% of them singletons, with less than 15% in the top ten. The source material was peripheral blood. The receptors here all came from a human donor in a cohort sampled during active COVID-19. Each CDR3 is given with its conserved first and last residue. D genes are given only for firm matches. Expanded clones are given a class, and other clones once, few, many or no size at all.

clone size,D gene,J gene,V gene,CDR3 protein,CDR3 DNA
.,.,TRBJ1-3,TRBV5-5,CASSLVLGLSGNTIYF,TGTGCCAGCAGCTTGGTTTTGGGCCTCTCTGGAAACACCATATATTTT
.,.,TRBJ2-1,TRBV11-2,CASSLGTWGDEQFF,TGTGCCAGCAGCTTGGGGACCTGGGGGGATGAGCAGTTCTTC
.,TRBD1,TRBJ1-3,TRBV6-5,CASDRGLSWGNTIYF,TGTGCCAGTGACAGGGGGCTGTCTTGGGGAAACACCATATATTTT
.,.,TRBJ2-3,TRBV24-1,CATHHGGSTDTQYF,TGTGCCACCCACCACGGGGGTAGCACAGATACGCAGTATTTT
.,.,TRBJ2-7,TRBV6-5,CASKFYGQTYEQYF,TGTGCCAGCAAATTCTATGGACAGACCTACGAGCAGTACTTC
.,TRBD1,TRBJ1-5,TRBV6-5,CATKPTGPSNQPQHF,TGTGCCACCAAGCCGACAGGGCCCAGCAATCAGCCCCAGCATTTT
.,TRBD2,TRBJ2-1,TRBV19,CASSRGIGGLAEEQFF,TGTGCCAGTAGCCGAGGAATCGGAGGACTAGCGGAAGAGCAGTTCTTC
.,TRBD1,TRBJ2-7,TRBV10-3,CAISGGQGKNYEQYF,TGTGCCATCAGTGGGGGACAGGGGAAAAACTACGAGCAGTACTTC
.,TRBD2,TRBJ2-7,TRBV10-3,CAITRTSGSYEQYF,TGTGCCATCACCCGGACTAGCGGCTCCTACGAGCAGTACTTC
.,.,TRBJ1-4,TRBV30,CAWNARDWGEKLFF,TGTGCCTGGAATGCACGGGACTGGGGGGAAAAACTGTTTTTT
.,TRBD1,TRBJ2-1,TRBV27,CASSLLETGQGNEQFF,TGTGCCAGCAGTTTATTGGAGACAGGACAGGGAAATGAGCAGTTCTTC
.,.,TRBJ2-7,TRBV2,CASSDEELLYEQYF,TGTGCCAGCAGTGATGAGGAACTCCTTTACGAGCAGTACTTC
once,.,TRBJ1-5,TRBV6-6,CASTQRAHQPQHF,TGTGCCAGCACCCAGAGGGCACATCAGCCCCAGCATTTT
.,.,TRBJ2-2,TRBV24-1,CATRSERANTGELFF,TGTGCCACCAGATCGGAGCGAGCGAACACCGGGGAGCTGTTTTTT
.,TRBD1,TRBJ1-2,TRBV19,CASRTTQGGNYGYTF,TGTGCCAGTAGAACCACACAGGGGGGCAACTATGGCTACACCTTC
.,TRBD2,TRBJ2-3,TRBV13,CASSSSGTSGSLLGTDTQYF,TGTGCCAGCAGCTCGTCCGGGACTAGCGGGAGTCTGCTGGGCACAGATACGCAGTATTTT
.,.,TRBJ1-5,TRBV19,CASRALGNQPQHF,TGTGCCAGTAGGGCCCTCGGCAATCAGCCCCAGCATTTT
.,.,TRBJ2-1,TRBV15,CATSRVASAWRNEQFF,TGTGCCACCAGCAGAGTTGCTAGCGCCTGGAGGAATGAGCAGTTCTTC
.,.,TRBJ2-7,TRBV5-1,CASSTVQEGVREQYF,TGCGCCAGCAGCACCGTGCAAGAAGGGGTGCGCGAGCAGTACTTC
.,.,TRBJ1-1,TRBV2,CASSAGAMNTEAFF,TGTGCCAGCAGTGCAGGGGCTATGAACACTGAAGCTTTCTTT
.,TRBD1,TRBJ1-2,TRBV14,CASSRTGGSYGYTF,TGTGCCAGCAGCCGGACAGGGGGTTCATATGGCTACACCTTC
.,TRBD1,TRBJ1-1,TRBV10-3,CAISESQGVNTEAFF,TGTGCCATCAGTGAGTCCCAGGGGGTGAACACTGAAGCTTTCTTT
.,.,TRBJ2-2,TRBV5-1,CASSLAQGLSNTGELFF,TGCGCCAGCAGCTTGGCCCAGGGACTTTCGAACACCGGGGAGCTGTTTTTT